These 11 T cell receptor beta chains share one sample of origin, sequenced in a study of T cells in Graves' hyperthyroidism and ophthalmopathy. TCR beta CDR3 regions were amplified from RNA. HTBI primers were used for first-round RT-PCR of the TCR CDR3. TCRdb called the multiplex PCR reads again in MiXCR, with one record for every CDR3 protein. The repertoire holds 410,000 or so distinct CDR3 sequences, roughly 15% seen once, with about 12% in the top ten. The sample taken for sequencing was blood. The source of these receptors is a young man with Graves' ophthalmopathy.

This clonotype was picked up many times. This chain joins TRBV24-1 and TRBJ2-3; possibly TRBD1 for D (6 bases). The CDR3 runs 13 residues. Germline CDR1 and CDR2: KGHDR and SFDVKD. V was trimmed by 7 bases and J by 4 bases, leaving 11 bases between them. CDR3 residues: CATSRGVPDTQYF. CDR3 nucleotide sequence: TGTGCCACCAGCAGGGGAGTACCAGATACGCAGTATTTT.

There are many counts of this clonotype. The chain carries TRBV20-1 and TRBJ2-1; D call uncertain. V lost 0 bases and J 0 bases, leaving 15 bases between the germline ends. CDR1 is DFQATT and CDR2 is SNEGSKA in the germline V gene (reference sequence). The CDR3 is 17 amino acids. CDR3 coding DNA: TGCAGTGCTAGAGATGAAAGAGACATTGGCTCCTACAATGAGCAGTTCTTC. It yields the protein CSARDERDIGSYNEQFF.

This clonotype appeared once. This clone may be a read error of a much larger clone one base away. The chain has TRBV10-3 and TRBJ2-7; D is perhaps TRBD2 (5 bases). Germline values: CDR1 ENHRY, CDR2 SYGVKD. The V and J ends lost 2 bases and 1 base respectively, with 9 bases between them. This CDR3 contains 14 residues. The CDR3 DNA follows: TGTGCCATCAGTGAGGACCGGGGATCCTACGAGCAGTACTTC. It is translated as CAISEDRGSYEQYF.

This clonotype was observed a handful of times. This may stem from a read error, because a much larger clone lies one nucleotide away. The chain combines TRBV27 with TRBJ2-7, with D perhaps being TRBD1 or TRBD2 (5 bases each). CDR1 is MNHEY and CDR2 is SMNVEV in the germline V gene (reference sequence). The CDR3 loop spans 15 amino acids. CDR3 loop: CANSPKGTSSYEQYF. CDR3 nucleotide sequence: TGTGCCAACAGTCCCAAGGGGACCAGCTCCTACGAGCAGTACTTC.

This chain uses TRBV27 with TRBJ2-3; 7 nucleotides line up with TRBD2. CDR1 and CDR2 (germline): MNHEY, SMNVEV (reference sequence). Germline trimming cut 1 base from V and 6 bases from J; bases unmatched to any gene: 4. The CDR3 is 14 residues long. The CDR3 region is CASSLLGREDTQYF. CDR3 coding DNA: TGTGCCAGCAGTTTATTAGGGCGGGAGGATACGCAGTATTTT.

This clonotype was detected ten times or more. The chain employs TRBV5-1 and TRBJ2-3; D is possibly TRBD2 (6 bases). CDR1 and CDR2 from the germline V gene are SGHRS and YFSETQ. This CDR3 contains 15 residues. V was pared by 0 bases and J by 6 bases, with 14 bases between. This CDR3 is CASSLAGEGWDTQYF. The CDR3 DNA is TGCGCCAGCAGCTTGGCGGGAGAAGGTTGGGATACGCAGTATTTT.

This clonotype was detected many times. The J gene is TRBJ2-7, the V gene TRBV2; 7 nucleotides agree with TRBD1. J lost 2 bases, V lost 6 bases, and 10 bases had no gene match. CDR1 is SNHLY, CDR2 FYNNEI, per germline. The CDR3 loop spans 15 amino acids. For the CDR3, the DNA is TGTGCCAGCAGGAGAGGACAGGCCTCTACCTACGAGCAGTACTTC. Translated, it gives CASRRGQASTYEQYF.

This clonotype was seen at least ten times. The gene calls are TRBV11-2 and TRBJ2-5, with 10 bases that match TRBD2. Germline trimming cut 4 bases from V and 1 base from J; bases unmatched to any gene: 6. CDR3 size: 16 residues. Germline V gene sequence: CDR1 SGHAT, CDR2 FQNNGV. The CDR3 loop is CASSYGLAVIQETQYF. CDR3 sequence (DNA): TGTGCCAGCAGCTATGGACTAGCGGTCATCCAAGAGACCCAGTACTTC.

This clonotype was seen a few times. The V and J genes are TRBV2 and TRBJ1-3, with TRBD1 as a possible D gene (5 bases). The CDR3 contains 13 residues. Deletions cut 7 bases from V and 4 bases from J, with 11 bases between. The germline gives CDR1 SNHLY, CDR2 FYNNEI. The CDR3 DNA is TGTGCCAGCAAAAGGGGCGAGGGAAACACCATATATTTT. Encoded protein: CASKRGEGNTIYF.

The V call is TRBV7-2, the J call TRBJ2-5, with 15 positions matching TRBD2. Germline V gives CDR1 SGHTA, CDR2 FQGNSA. The CDR3 is made up of 19 amino acids. J gave up 5 bases and V 3 bases, and 13 bases lay outside the gene matches. CDR3 nucleotides: TGTGCCAGCAGCTTTCCGGGACTAGCGGGAGGCCAGTCCCCGGAGACCCAGTACTTC. Residues: CASSFPGLAGGQSPETQYF. Based on the CDR3 plus reference TRBV7-2 and TRBJ2-5, the full variable domain is GAGVSQSPSNKVTEKGKDVELRCDPISGHTALYWYRQSLGQGLEFLIYFQGNSAPDKSGLPSDRFSAERTGGSVSTLTIQRTQQEDSAVYLCASSFPGLAGGQSPETQYFGPGTRLLVL.

This clonotype was observed many times. In DNA, the CDR3 is TGTGCCAGCAGCCGAGTCTTGGGGAAAGAGACCCAGTACTTC. As protein: CASSRVLGKETQYF. The rearrangement links TRBV7-9 to TRBJ2-5; D gene ambiguous. The germline V gene encodes CDR1 SEHNR and CDR2 FQNEAQ (reference sequence). V was clipped by 5 bases and J by 3 bases, with 13 bases between them. The CDR3 runs 14 residues.